A single TCR beta chain is shown here with its context. This sample is part of a study of blood T cell repertoires in COVID-19. Study information: Acute-phase and convalescent COVID-19 samples originated in the United States, Italy and Spain.

CDR1 is LGHNA, CDR2 YNFKEQ, per germline. J was trimmed by 2 bases and V by 1 base; bases with no gene match: 5. CDR3 length: 18 amino acids. Assay: immunoSEQ multiplex PCR; the TCRdb copy retains only in-frame clones and omits some. The sample shows under 250,000 clones, around 90% of them seen only once. Source material: peripheral blood. The clonotype comes from a man aged 25 to 40 with COVID-19, enrolled during active disease. The V call is TRBV4-2, the J call TRBJ2-6; TRBD1 matches at 10 bases. This CDR3 is CASSQVTGQGAGANVLTF. The CDR3 DNA reads TGTGCCAGCAGCCAAGTTACAGGACAGGGGGCTGGGGCCAACGTCCTGACTTTC.